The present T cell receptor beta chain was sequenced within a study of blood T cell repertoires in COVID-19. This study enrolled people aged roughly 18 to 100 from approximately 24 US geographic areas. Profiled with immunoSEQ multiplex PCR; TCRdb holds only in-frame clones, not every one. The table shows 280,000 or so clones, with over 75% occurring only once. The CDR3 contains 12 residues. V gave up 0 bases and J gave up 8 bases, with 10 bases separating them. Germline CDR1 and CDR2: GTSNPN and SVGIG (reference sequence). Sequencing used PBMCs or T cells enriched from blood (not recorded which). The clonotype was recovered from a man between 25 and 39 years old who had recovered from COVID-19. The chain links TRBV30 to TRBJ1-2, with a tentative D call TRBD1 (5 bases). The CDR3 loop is CAWSVPGIGYTF. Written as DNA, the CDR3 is TGTGCCTGGAGTGTCCCAGGGATCGGCTACACCTTC.